This is a list of T cell receptor beta chains from one sample in a study of blood T cell repertoires in COVID-19. TCRdb's table, derived via immunoSEQ multiplex PCR, lists solely in-frame clones and lacks some. The sample lists 390,000 or so clones; around nine tenths were seen once. Input material: PBMCs or T cells enriched from blood (not recorded which). Receptors were obtained from a woman between 45 and 65 years old who had recovered from COVID-19. Both conserved end residues are part of each CDR3. The D gene is left open where the match is weak. Part of the rows lack a size; the others show once, few, many or a class for expanded clones.

d_call j_call clone_size v_call cdr3_aa cdr3_nt
. TRBJ1-5 . TRBV4-3 CASSQDLGLGQPQHF TGCGCCAGCAGCCAAGATCTGGGACTCGGGCAGCCCCAGCATTTT
. TRBJ1-2 . TRBV6-5 CASRTTSYGYTF TGTGCCAGCAGGACTACAAGTTATGGCTACACCTTC
. TRBJ1-5 . TRBV6-1 CASGEVYSNQPQHF TGTGCCAGCGGTGAAGTTTATAGCAATCAGCCCCAGCATTTT
. TRBJ2-3 . TRBV4-2 CASSQEGGGTDTQYF TGTGCCAGCAGCCAAGAAGGGGGGGGAACAGATACGCAGTATTTT
. TRBJ2-7 . TRBV23-1 CASSQSGAGDGYEQYF TGCGCCAGCAGTCAATCTGGGGCAGGGGACGGATACGAGCAGTACTTC
TRBD1 TRBJ1-3 . TRBV18 CASSPDRVSRGTIYF TGTGCCAGCTCACCAGACAGGGTCAGCCGGGGCACCATATATTTT
TRBD2 TRBJ2-2 . TRBV7-2 CASSPPGLAGGPGELFF TGTGCCAGCAGCCCGCCGGGACTAGCGGGGGGCCCCGGGGAGCTGTTTTTT
. TRBJ2-7 . TRBV14 CASSQWSGEQYF TGTGCCAGCAGCCAGTGGAGTGGCGAGCAGTACTTC
. TRBJ1-5 . TRBV24-1 CATSETGIQGPQHF TGTGCCACCAGTGAGACCGGGATCCAAGGGCCCCAGCATTTT
. TRBJ1-4 . TRBV25-1 CASRHRDIEKLFF TGTGCCAGCAGGCACCGGGACATCGAAAAACTGTTTTTT
. TRBJ1-2 . TRBV11-3 CAKEQERPYGYTF TGTGCCAAAGAACAGGAGAGACCCTATGGCTACACCTTC
TRBD1 TRBJ1-2 . TRBV5-1 CASSLNGDRGPSSGGNYGYTF TGCGCCAGCAGCTTGAACGGTGACAGGGGGCCATCTTCAGGGGGCAACTATGGCTACACCTTC
. TRBJ1-1 few TRBV5-6 CASSLDSGGGAFF TGTGCCAGCAGCTTGGATTCCGGTGGTGGAGCTTTCTTT
. TRBJ1-4 . TRBV10-3 CAISESRQTTTNEKLFF TGTGCCATCAGTGAGTCTAGACAGACGACAACTAATGAAAAACTGTTTTTT
TRBD1 TRBJ2-7 . TRBV11-2 CASSFGTGVAEQYF TGTGCCAGCAGCTTCGGGACAGGGGTCGCCGAGCAGTACTTC
. TRBJ1-1 . TRBV6-5 CASSWTATTEAFF TGTGCCAGCAGTTGGACAGCCACCACTGAAGCTTTCTTT
TRBD2 TRBJ2-5 few TRBV9 CASSVEIAGHETQYF TGTGCCAGCAGCGTAGAGATAGCGGGGCATGAGACCCAGTACTTC
TRBD1 TRBJ2-2 . TRBV11-2 CASSFTGGPGELFF TGTGCCAGCAGCTTTACAGGGGGCCCCGGGGAGCTGTTTTTT
. TRBJ1-5 . TRBV30 CAWKDISQGPQHF TGTGCCTGGAAGGACATATCCCAGGGGCCCCAGCATTTT
. TRBJ1-1 . TRBV16 CASSQGQSTEAFF TGTGCCAGCAGCCAAGGACAATCCACTGAAGCTTTCTTT
. TRBJ1-6 . TRBV19 CASSREGQNNSPLHF TGTGCCAGTAGTAGGGAGGGGCAGAATAATTCACCCCTCCACTTT
TRBD1 TRBJ1-5 . TRBV19 CASRTTDRALNQPQHF TGTGCCAGTAGAACCACGGACAGGGCCCTTAATCAGCCCCAGCATTTT
TRBD1 TRBJ1-5 . TRBV28 CASRDGTGGNQPQHF TGTGCCAGCAGAGACGGGACAGGGGGTAATCAGCCCCAGCATTTT
TRBD2 TRBJ2-3 . TRBV4-3 CASSHPRGLAGGRSDTQYF TGCGCCAGCAGCCACCCGAGGGGGCTAGCGGGGGGTCGTTCGGATACGCAGTATTTT
TRBD2 TRBJ2-2 few TRBV7-9 CASSLPGGKYTGELFF TGTGCCAGCAGCCTACCCGGGGGGAAGTACACCGGGGAGCTGTTTTTT
. TRBJ1-5 . TRBV27 CASSSEDSGNQPQHF TGTGCCAGCAGTTCTGAGGATAGTGGCAATCAGCCCCAGCATTTT
. TRBJ1-1 . TRBV28 CASSWVRDTEAFF TGTGCCAGCAGTTGGGTCAGGGACACTGAAGCTTTCTTT
. TRBJ2-1 . TRBV7-2 CASSPQIQFSYNEQFF TGTGCCAGCAGCCCCCAGATACAATTCTCCTACAATGAGCAGTTCTTC
. TRBJ1-5 . TRBV6-5 CASSPRRGQPQHF TGTGCCAGCAGTCCAAGACGGGGGCAGCCCCAGCATTTT
. TRBJ1-1 . TRBV27 CASSWTENTEAFF TGTGCCAGCAGCTGGACAGAGAACACTGAAGCTTTCTTT
TRBD1 TRBJ1-1 . TRBV7-2 CASSQKGAPGEAFF TGTGCCAGCAGCCAGAAGGGGGCCCCAGGGGAAGCTTTCTTT
. TRBJ1-1 . TRBV30 CAWTGTGNTEAFF TGTGCCTGGACCGGAACAGGGAACACTGAAGCTTTCTTT
TRBD2 TRBJ2-1 . TRBV13 CASSRLAGGYNEQFF TGTGCCAGCAGCCGACTAGCGGGGGGGTACAATGAGCAGTTCTTC
TRBD2 TRBJ2-7 . TRBV13 CASRSQRGGYEQYF TGTGCCAGCAGGTCCCAGCGGGGGGGCTACGAGCAGTACTTC
. TRBJ1-1 . TRBV7-9 CASSPRGLEAFF TGTGCCAGCAGCCCCCGGGGACTTGAAGCTTTCTTT
. TRBJ2-3 . TRBV28 CASRGVSGTDTQYF TGTGCCAGCAGGGGCGTGTCGGGCACAGATACGCAGTATTTT
. TRBJ2-2 . TRBV7-2 CASSFVRGTNTGELFF TGTGCCAGCAGCTTTGTTAGGGGAACGAACACCGGGGAGCTGTTTTTT
TRBD2 TRBJ2-7 . TRBV6-1 CASSEEVAGMTYEQYF TGTGCCAGCAGTGAAGAAGTAGCGGGAATGACTTACGAGCAGTACTTC
TRBD2 TRBJ2-5 . TRBV7-2 CASSWTSGETQYF TGTGCCAGCAGCTGGACTAGCGGGGAGACCCAGTACTTC
. TRBJ1-1 . TRBV7-9 CASSFLGTVNTEAFF TGTGCCAGCAGCTTCCTCGGGACTGTGAACACTGAAGCTTTCTTT
. TRBJ2-3 . TRBV28 CASTLDRGTDTQYF TGTGCCAGCACCTTGGACCGGGGAACAGATACGCAGTATTTT
TRBD1 TRBJ1-2 . TRBV3-1/TRBV3-2 CASSQGQGARGYTF TGTGCCAGCAGCCAAGGACAGGGGGCGCGGGGCTACACCTTC
. TRBJ1-1 once TRBV6-5 CASRPGKVTEAFF TGTGCCAGCAGACCGGGGAAGGTCACTGAAGCTTTCTTT
. TRBJ1-2 . TRBV12-3/TRBV12-4 CASSAVAGYTF TGTGCCAGCAGTGCAGTAGCAGGCTACACCTTC
. TRBJ1-2 . TRBV19 CASSEEVDYGYTF TGTGCCAGTAGCGAAGAGGTTGACTATGGCTACACCTTC
TRBD1 TRBJ2-3 . TRBV6-2/TRBV6-3 CASSYSPKQGDTQYF TGTGCCAGCAGTTACTCGCCCAAACAGGGGGATACGCAGTATTTT
. TRBJ1-5 . TRBV12-5 CASGNGQSALQPQHF TGTGCTAGTGGTAACGGACAGAGTGCTTTACAGCCCCAGCATTTT
TRBD1 TRBJ2-7 . TRBV5-1 CASSLDRVGYEQYF TGCGCCAGCAGCCTGGACAGGGTCGGGTACGAGCAGTACTTC